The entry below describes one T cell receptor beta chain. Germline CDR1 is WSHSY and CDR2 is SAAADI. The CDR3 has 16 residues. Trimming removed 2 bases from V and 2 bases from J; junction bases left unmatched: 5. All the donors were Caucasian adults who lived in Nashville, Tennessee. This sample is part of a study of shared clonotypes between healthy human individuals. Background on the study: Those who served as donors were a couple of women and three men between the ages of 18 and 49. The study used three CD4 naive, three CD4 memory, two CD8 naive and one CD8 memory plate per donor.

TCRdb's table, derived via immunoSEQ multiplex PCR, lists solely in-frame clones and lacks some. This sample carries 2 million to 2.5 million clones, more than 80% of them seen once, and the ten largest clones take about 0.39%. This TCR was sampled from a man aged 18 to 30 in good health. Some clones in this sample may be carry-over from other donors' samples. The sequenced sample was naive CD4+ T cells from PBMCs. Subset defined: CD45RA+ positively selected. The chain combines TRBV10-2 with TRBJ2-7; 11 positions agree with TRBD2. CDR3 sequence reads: CASSEASGRFTYEQYF. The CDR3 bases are TGCGCCAGCAGTGAGGCTAGCGGGAGGTTCACCTACGAGCAGTACTTC.